The 8 T cell receptor beta chains given below trace back to one sample, sequenced in a study of monozygotic twins with inflammatory bowel disease. TCRdb reprocessed the 5' RACE reads and reports one entry per CDR3 protein, with no DNA. The table lists nearly 450,000 distinct CDR3 sequences, with roughly 2.2% in the top ten. Source material: blood. Receptors originate from a human donor with ulcerative colitis or Crohn's disease, or a healthy co-twin of an affected twin (not recorded which).

This chain connects TRBV19 to TRBJ1-1; TCRdb gives TRBD1 as the D gene, but with no DNA this cannot be confirmed. This CDR3 is 14 amino acids long. Germline V CDR1 and CDR2: LNHDA, SQIVND (reference sequence). Here the CDR3 reads CASSAGTGYTEAFF.

The CDR3 sequence is CASSQGLNYGYTF. The chain couples TRBV12-3 or TRBV12-4 to TRBJ1-2. The CDR3 has 13 residues.

The genes are TRBV29-1 and TRBJ2-3; as DNA is missing, the TRBD2 call by TCRdb cannot be tested. The germline gives CDR1 SQVTM, CDR2 ANQGSEA. The CDR3 totals 16 residues. Here the CDR3 reads CSVDVVRELSTDTQYF.

The CDR3 reads CASSLNWETEAFF. This chain links TRBV5-1 with TRBJ1-1. The CDR3 runs to 13 residues. CDR1 is SGHRS, CDR2 YFSETQ, per germline.

V usage is TRBV5-1 and J usage is TRBJ1-1; TCRdb lists TRBD1, though no DNA is available to test this call. The germline CDR1 and CDR2 sequences are SGHRS and YFSETQ. The CDR3 loop spans 14 amino acids. CDR3 residues: CASRRTGTNAEAFF. The full variable domain, rest sourced from reference TRBV5-1 and TRBJ1-1, is KAGVTQTPRYLIKTRGQQVTLSCSPISGHRSVSWYQQTPGQGLQFLFEYFSETQRNKGNFPGRFSGRQFSNSRSEMNVSTLELGDSALYLCASRRTGTNAEAFFGQGTRLTVV.

The V call is TRBV29-1, the J call TRBJ2-2; there is no DNA to check the TCRdb D call of TRBD1. CDR3 length: 15 residues. Per germline, CDR1 SQVTM and CDR2 ANQGSEA. The CDR3 loop reads CSVDLQGGRTGELFF.

This rearrangement joins TRBV11-3 to TRBJ2-2; the TCRdb call, TRBD1, lacks DNA for checking. Germline loops: CDR1 SGHNT, CDR2 YENEEA. There are 16 residues in the CDR3. The CDR3 loop reads CASSRGQGQVTGELFF.

The chain uses TRBV20-1 and TRBJ1-6; absent DNA, TCRdb's TRBD1 call cannot be checked. CDR1 is DFQATT, CDR2 SNEGSKA, per germline (reference sequence). The CDR3 consists of 15 residues. The CDR3 region is CSARPGSEYNSPLHF.